Listed here are 24 T cell receptor beta chains from one sample, sequenced in a study of regulatory T cells in long-lasting Graves disease. This sample's time point: persistent/refractory GD, antithyroid drugs over 5 years with positive TRAb. There was RNA extracted from PBMCs, and the TCR library was made from it. Arm-PCR of CDR3 regions with iRepertoire HTBI primers generated TCR beta libraries. One entry per CDR3 protein, called by TCRdb with MiXCR from the multiplex PCR reads. There are approximately 440,000 distinct CDR3 sequences in the sample; about a quarter occur only once, and about 26% lies in the top ten. Sample: peripheral blood mononuclear cells (PBMCs), taken when the disease was refractory, from a patient treated with antithyroid drugs. These receptors originate from a female donor with Graves disease.

This clonotype came up many times. The chain links TRBV2 to TRBJ1-1; D not resolved. Trimming took 5 bases from V and 2 from J, leaving 12 bases between them. CDR1 SNHLY and CDR2 FYNNEI come from the germline V gene. The CDR3 length is 14 residues. CDR3 bases: TGTGCCAGCAGTCGTCTGACGGGTAACACTGAAGCTTTCTTT. It encodes CASSRLTGNTEAFF.

This clonotype was seen many times. The V and J genes are TRBV20-1 and TRBJ2-7, with 15 positions matching TRBD2. Germline-derived CDR1 and CDR2 are DFQATT and SNEGSKA (reference sequence). The CDR3 sequence is 18 residues long. V dropped 6 bases and J dropped 3; count of bases not matched to a gene: 15. Here the CDR3 DNA reads TGCAGTGCCCCGCAGGACTGGACTAGCGGGAGGGGTATCTACGAGCAGTACTTC. This gives the protein CSAPQDWTSGRGIYEQYF.

This clonotype was seen many times. The CDR3 region is CASSEFGGRANEQYF. The CDR3 DNA follows: TGTGCCAGCAGTGAATTTGGCGGGAGGGCCAATGAGCAGTACTTC. V usage is TRBV2 and J usage is TRBJ2-7, with 9 bases identical to TRBD2. This CDR3 has 15 amino acids. V shed 2 bases and J 7 bases; nucleotides not matched to a gene: 9. Looked up from germline, CDR1 is SNHLY and CDR2 is FYNNEI.

In this sample, this clonotype turned up a few times. V and J are TRBV28 and TRBJ2-2; D gene ambiguous. The CDR3 runs to 15 residues. Germline V gene sequence: CDR1 MDHEN, CDR2 SYDVKM. V was cut by 3 bases and J by 5 bases, with 13 bases left in between. CDR3 bases: TGTGCCAGCAGTTTTGGCAAGGTTAAGACCGGGGAGCTGTTTTTT. Translation: CASSFGKVKTGELFF.

The chain has TRBV5-5 and TRBJ2-5; D is unclear. Per the germline V gene, CDR1 is SGHKS and CDR2 is YYEKEE (reference sequence). The V and J ends lost 4 bases and 4 bases respectively, with 11 bases between them. The CDR3 is 13 amino acids. CDR3 residues: CASSEVPLETQYF. DNA for the CDR3: TGTGCCAGCAGCGAGGTCCCCTTAGAGACCCAGTACTTC.

This clonotype was seen repeatedly, ten times or more. The V gene is TRBV28, the J gene TRBJ2-7; D is perhaps TRBD1 (6 bases). Trimming shortened V by 2 bases and J by 9 bases, and 14 bases separated the two germline ends. Germline values: CDR1 MDHEN, CDR2 SYDVKM. The CDR3 spans 13 residues. For the CDR3, the DNA is TGTGCCAGCAGTTTAATCCCTCGAGGGGGGCAGTACTTC. It codes for CASSLIPRGGQYF. The full variable domain, its missing parts supplied by reference TRBV28 and TRBJ2-7, is DVKVTQSSRYLVKRTGEKVFLECVQDMDHENMFWYRQDPGLGLRLIYFSYDVKMKEKGDIPEGYSVSREKKERFSLILESASTNQTSMYLCASSLIPRGGQYFGPGTRLTVT.

The rearrangement uses TRBV10-3 and TRBJ1-2; D may be TRBD1 (5 bases). V dropped 0 bases and J dropped 3 bases, with 8 bases sitting between them. The CDR3 has 14 amino acids. Per the germline V gene, CDR1 is ENHRY and CDR2 is SYGVKD. CDR3 sequence: CAISESGHYYGYTF. As DNA, the CDR3 is TGTGCCATCAGTGAGTCAGGACACTACTATGGCTACACCTTC.

Comment on this clonotype: A much larger clone differs by one base, so this may be a read error. The V gene is TRBV28, the J gene TRBJ1-1; perhaps TRBD1 as D (5 bases). The CDR3 consists of 16 residues. CDR1 and CDR2 (germline): MDHEN, SYDVKM. The CDR3 DNA reads TGTCCCAGCAGTTTCGATAGGACACGATCGAACACTGAAGCTTTCTTT. Protein: CPSSFDRTRSNTEAFF.

The chain couples TRBV6-2 or TRBV6-3 to TRBJ1-5; no clear D. The CDR3 has 16 residues. V lost 2 bases and J 5 bases, leaving 16 bases between the germline ends. Germline V lookup: CDR1 MNHEY, CDR2 SVGEGT. Here the CDR3 reads CASSYGEIPADQPQHF. CDR3 coding DNA: TGTGCCAGCAGTTACGGGGAGATCCCCGCCGATCAGCCCCAGCATTTT.

At least ten counts were recorded for this clonotype. The chain has TRBV28 and TRBJ1-1; TRBD1 is a possible D gene (5 bases). V was shortened by 4 bases and J by 1 base, with 22 bases between the two germline ends. The CDR3 runs 18 residues. The V gene's germline CDR1 is MDHEN and CDR2 SYDVKM. CDR3 loop: CASSSPLFGAIGNTEAFF. The CDR3 bases are TGTGCCAGCAGTTCACCGCTCTTTGGGGCTATTGGGAACACTGAAGCTTTCTTT. Complete variable domain (other parts from reference TRBV28 and TRBJ1-1): DVKVTQSSRYLVKRTGEKVFLECVQDMDHENMFWYRQDPGLGLRLIYFSYDVKMKEKGDIPEGYSVSREKKERFSLILESASTNQTSMYLCASSSPLFGAIGNTEAFFGQGTRLTVV.

Comment on this clonotype: The junction differs from germline at one of its ends, possibly a read error. The chain links TRBV7-2 to TRBJ1-6, with 10 bases aligning to TRBD1. This CDR3 is 17 amino acids long. CDR1 and CDR2 from the germline V gene are SGHTA and FQGNSA. The CDR3 loop is CASSPLIIGTGDSPLHF. As DNA, the CDR3 is TGTGCCAGCAGCCCGCTAATTATTGGGACAGGGGATTCGCCCCTCCACTTT.

This clonotype was seen ten or more times. The chain recombines TRBV2 with TRBJ1-6; 7 nucleotides align to TRBD1. CDR1 SNHLY and CDR2 FYNNEI come from the germline V gene. Germline trimming cut 4 bases from V and 8 bases from J; bases unmatched to any gene: 8. The CDR3 is 15 residues long. CDR3 sequence reads: CASSGQQGTDSPLHF. The CDR3, as DNA: TGTGCCAGCAGTGGCCAACAGGGGACTGATTCACCCCTCCACTTT.

In its sample, this clonotype was seen many times. The V and J genes are TRBV12-3 or TRBV12-4 and TRBJ1-1, with a tentative D call TRBD1 (6 bases). Between the trimmed V and J ends, which lost 7 bases and 0 bases, there was a span of 15 bases. The CDR3 totals 15 residues. DNA of the CDR3: TGTGCCAGCACCTCGAAAGGACAGCTGAACACTGAAGCTTTCTTT. Amino acid sequence: CASTSKGQLNTEAFF.

The rearrangement links TRBV30 to TRBJ1-5, with 7 bases identical to TRBD1. The V gene's germline CDR1 is GTSNPN and CDR2 SVGIG (reference sequence). The J segment lost 8 bases and the V segment lost 2 bases, leaving 9 bases of the junction unmatched. This CDR3 comprises 14 residues. The CDR3 DNA reads TGTGCCTGGAGTAGGGCGACAGGGATGGAGCCCCAGCATTTT. Its translation: CAWSRATGMEPQHF. Variable domain in full (rest from reference TRBV30 and TRBJ1-5): SQTIHQWPATLVQPVGSPLSLECTVEGTSNPNLYWYRQAAGRGLQLLFYSVGIGQISSEVPQNLSASRPQDRQFILSSKKLLLSDSGFYLCAWSRATGMEPQHFGDGTRLSIL.

The sample holds a few counts of this clonotype. The conserved phenylalanine or tryptophan normally closing the CDR3 is absent here, so this likely arose from a read error. The chain uses TRBV27 and TRBJ1-6; 12 nucleotides match TRBD1. J was trimmed by 7 bases and V by 5 bases; bases with no gene match: 18. Per germline, CDR1 MNHEY and CDR2 SMNVEV (reference sequence). The CDR3 sequence is 20 residues long. The CDR3 coding sequence is TGTGCCAGCAGTACCACAACCGGGACAGGGGGCGCTTACGGGAATTCACCCCTCCACCTT. This codes for CASSTTTGTGGAYGNSPLHL.

There are many counts of this clonotype. The chain employs TRBV28 and TRBJ2-7; 14 bases match TRBD2. Germline loops: CDR1 MDHEN, CDR2 SYDVKM. The CDR3 is 17 residues long. The V gene end was trimmed by 4 bases and the J gene end by 3 bases; junction bases not matched to a gene: 8. CDR3 in amino acids: CASSYGGLAGASYEQYF. The CDR3 DNA is TGTGCCAGCAGTTACGGGGGACTAGCGGGAGCCAGCTACGAGCAGTACTTC.

In its sample, this clonotype was seen many times. The chain uses TRBV30 and TRBJ1-2; D is perhaps TRBD1 (5 bases). CDR1 is GTSNPN, CDR2 SVGIG, per germline (reference sequence). There are 15 residues in the CDR3. V was cut by 5 bases and J by 5 bases, with 21 bases left in between. The CDR3 is CAWGGPGPRGYGYTF. The CDR3 bases are TGTGCCTGGGGAGGCCCGGGACCGCGAGGATATGGCTACACCTTC.

This clonotype has ten or more counts. V gene TRBV2 combines with J gene TRBJ1-4; D unresolved. V was shortened by 3 bases and J by 7 bases, with 12 bases between the two germline ends. The CDR3 is made up of 14 amino acids. From germline, CDR1 is SNHLY and CDR2 FYNNEI. DNA of the CDR3: TGTGCCAGCAGTGATCGGGGAGTCGGTGAAAAACTGTTTTTT. Translation: CASSDRGVGEKLFF.

The chain carries TRBV7-9 and TRBJ2-1; 7 nucleotides agree with TRBD2. The V gene end was trimmed by 5 bases and the J gene end by 0 bases; junction bases not matched to a gene: 4. CDR3 length: 15 residues. Germline V lookup: CDR1 SEHNR, CDR2 FQNEAQ (reference sequence). The DNA of the CDR3 is TGTGCCAGCAGCCGCACTAGCGACTCCTACAATGAGCAGTTCTTC. It encodes CASSRTSDSYNEQFF. Filled out from reference TRBV7-9 and TRBJ2-1, the complete variable domain reads DTGVSQNPRHKITKRGQNVTFRCDPISEHNRLYWYRQTLGQGPEFLTYFQNEAQLEKSRLLSDRFSAERPKGSFSTLEIQRTEQGDSAMYLCASSRTSDSYNEQFFGPGTRLTVL.

This clonotype was recorded at least ten times. The chain joins TRBV20-1 to TRBJ1-5; D not resolved. The CDR3 totals 14 residues. Trimming removed 6 bases from V and 1 base from J, with 13 bases in between. Germline V gives CDR1 DFQATT, CDR2 SNEGSKA (reference sequence). The CDR3 DNA reads TGCAGTGCCAAAACGTGGCAGAGCAATCAGCCCCAGCATTTT. Its translation is CSAKTWQSNQPQHF.

This clonotype occurred many times. The rearrangement joins TRBV28 to TRBJ2-1; no clear D gene. The CDR3 is made up of 11 amino acids. The germline CDR1 and CDR2 sequences are MDHEN and SYDVKM. V lost 4 bases, J lost 5 bases, and 3 bases lay in between. CDR3 sequence: CASSWDNEQFF. The CDR3 DNA follows: TGTGCCAGCAGTTGGGACAATGAGCAGTTCTTC.

The chain recombines TRBV7-2 with TRBJ2-1; 8 positions match TRBD1. This CDR3 has 15 amino acids. Losses at the gene ends were 4 bases for V and 9 bases for J; bases not matched to a gene: 11. Germline V gene sequence: CDR1 SGHTA, CDR2 FQGNSA. The CDR3 spells CASSSYTGGLGEQFF. In DNA form, the CDR3 reads TGTGCCAGCAGCTCATATACAGGGGGACTTGGTGAGCAGTTCTTC.

This clonotype occurred a few times. This rearrangement joins TRBV29-1 to TRBJ2-5; 9 nucleotides align to TRBD1. Germline V lookup: CDR1 SQVTM, CDR2 ANQGSEA. After removal of 4 bases from V and 5 bases from J, the junction contained 17 bases not matched to a gene. The CDR3 loop spans 17 amino acids. CDR3 sequence reads: CSVVGMTGDRVVETQYF. CDR3 DNA sequence: TGCAGCGTTGTGGGGATGACTGGGGACAGGGTCGTCGAGACCCAGTACTTC.

The chain employs TRBV6-9 and TRBJ1-3; maybe TRBD1 (5 bases). The CDR3 length is 15 residues. The germline gives CDR1 MNHGY, CDR2 SVAAGI. The germline V and J ends were trimmed by 4 bases and 15 bases, with 25 bases remaining between them. CDR3 nucleotides: TGTGCCAGCAGTTTTGACAGACTCTCTGGAAACGCCACATATTTT. It translates to CASSFDRLSGNATYF.